A selection of T cell receptor beta chains follows, all from one sample in a study of T cells in Graves' hyperthyroidism and ophthalmopathy. TCRdb fed the multiplex PCR reads into MiXCR, producing one record per CDR3 protein. The repertoire holds 200,000 to 300,000 distinct CDR3 sequences, with approximately 16% as singletons. The source material was blood. Source of these receptors: a woman younger than 35 with Graves' ophthalmopathy. CDR3s include the opening cysteine and the closing phenylalanine or tryptophan. Fields, in order: V gene, D gene, J gene, clone size, CDR3 DNA, CDR3 protein. D genes are given only for firm matches. Clone size, where shown, is once, few, many, or a class for clones that have expanded.

>TRBV11-2|-|TRBJ2-7|many
TGTGCCAGCAGCGCCCTAGAGGACTTACGGTACGAGCAGTACTTC
CASSALEDLRYEQYF
>TRBV5-1|-|TRBJ1-1|many
TGCGCCAGCACCTCCGGAACAGGCCACATGAACACTGAAGCTTTCTTT
CASTSGTGHMNTEAFF
>TRBV7-9|TRBD2|TRBJ2-1|many
TGTGCCAGCAGCTTAGCAAGCGGGGGCTCCTACAATGAGCAGTTCTTC
CASSLASGGSYNEQFF
>TRBV4-1|-|TRBJ1-4|many
TGCGCCAGCAGCCCGGGGAGATTTAATGAAAAACTGTTTTTT
CASSPGRFNEKLFF
>TRBV7-9|-|TRBJ1-1|many
TGTGCCAGCAGCTTAGCCCAGGGAGAGACTGAAGCTTTCTTT
CASSLAQGETEAFF
>TRBV5-1|-|TRBJ2-5|many
TGCGCCAGCAGCTTGGTCAGGGAAGAGACCCAGTACTTC
CASSLVREETQYF
>TRBV14|TRBD2|TRBJ2-5|few
TGTGCCAGCAGCCACCGACTAGCGGACTCCCAAGAGACCCAGTACTTC
CASSHRLADSQETQYF
>TRBV27|TRBD2|TRBJ2-1|-
TGTGCCAGCAGTTTGCGGTTATTACGGGGGGGCGCCTACAATGAGCAGTTCTTC
CASSLRLLRGGAYNEQFF
>TRBV15|-|TRBJ2-3|many
TGTGCCACCAGCAGAGGACGGGCTAGCACAGATACGCAGTATTTT
CATSRGRASTDTQYF
>TRBV20-1|-|TRBJ2-7|many
TGCAGTGCTAGAGAGTCGATGAGGACAAATTCCTACGAGCAGTACTTC
CSARESMRTNSYEQYF